A single sample gave rise to the 5 T cell receptor beta chains below, sequenced in a study of cytomegalovirus exposure and HLA in healthy donors. The PCR contained 60 Vbeta and 13 Jbeta primers. The data were produced by immunoSEQ multiplex PCR, yet TCRdb's version contains in-frame clones alone and is incomplete. Of around 64,000 clones in the sample, around three quarters were seen once. The sequenced sample was PBMCs. These receptors all stem from a man younger than 35 in good health and CMV-seropositive.

This clone was counted only a few times. The V and J genes are TRBV4-2 and TRBJ2-1; D is unresolved. V gave up 2 bases and J gave up 3 bases, with 11 bases separating them. This CDR3 region has 15 residues. CDR1 LGHNA and CDR2 YNFKEQ come from the germline V gene. In DNA, the CDR3 is TGTGCCAGCAGCCAAAACGCCTTAGACTACAATGAGCAGTTCTTC. This codes for CASSQNALDYNEQFF.

The chain employs TRBV7-6 and TRBJ1-1; D perhaps matches TRBD1 (5 bases). V was clipped by 6 bases and J by 4 bases, with 9 bases between them. Germline V lookup: CDR1 SGHVS, CDR2 FNYEAQ. CDR3 length: 12 residues. The CDR3 reads CASRGRGTEAFF. As DNA, the CDR3 is TGTGCCAGCAGGGGGCGGGGCACTGAAGCTTTCTTT.

The chain joins TRBV2 to TRBJ2-3, with 12 bases aligning to TRBD2. V was clipped by 6 bases and J by 0 bases; unmatched bases: 4. The CDR3 extends over 16 amino acids. Per germline, CDR1 SNHLY and CDR2 FYNNEI. DNA for the CDR3: TGTGCCAGCAGGGCCGGGACTAGCGGGAGCACAGATACGCAGTATTTT. It codes for CASRAGTSGSTDTQYF.

The genes are TRBV6-5 and TRBJ1-2; no firm D call. The CDR3 consists of 15 residues. Trimming took 2 bases from V and 2 from J, leaving 12 bases between them. Germline CDR1 and CDR2: MNHEY and SVGAGI. The DNA of the CDR3 is TGTGCCAGCAGTTACGCGACTACACCGAACTATGGCTACACCTTC. Protein: CASSYATTPNYGYTF.

The V and J genes are TRBV30 and TRBJ2-7; maybe TRBD1 (5 bases). Per germline, CDR1 GTSNPN and CDR2 SVGIG (reference sequence). Trimming removed 3 bases from V and 3 bases from J, with 9 bases in between. This CDR3 is built from 12 residues. CDR3 sequence: CAWSTQGYEQYF. DNA of the CDR3: TGTGCCTGGAGCACCCAGGGCTACGAGCAGTACTTC. Supplemented by reference TRBV30 and TRBJ2-7, the full variable domain reads SQTIHQWPATLVQPVGSPLSLECTVEGTSNPNLYWYRQAAGRGLQLLFYSVGIGQISSEVPQNLSASRPQDRQFILSSKKLLLSDSGFYLCAWSTQGYEQYFGPGTRLTVT.